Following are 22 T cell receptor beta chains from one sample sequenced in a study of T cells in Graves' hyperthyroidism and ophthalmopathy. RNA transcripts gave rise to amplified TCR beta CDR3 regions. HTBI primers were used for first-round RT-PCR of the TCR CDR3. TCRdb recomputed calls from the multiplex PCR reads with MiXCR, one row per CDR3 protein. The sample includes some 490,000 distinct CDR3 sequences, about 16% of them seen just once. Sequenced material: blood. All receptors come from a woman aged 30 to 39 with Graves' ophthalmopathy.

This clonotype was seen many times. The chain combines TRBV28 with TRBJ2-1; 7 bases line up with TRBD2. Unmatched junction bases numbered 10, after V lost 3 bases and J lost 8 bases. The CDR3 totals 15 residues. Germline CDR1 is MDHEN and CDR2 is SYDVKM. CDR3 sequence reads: CASSLGGNRGDEQFF. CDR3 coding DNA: TGTGCCAGCAGTTTGGGCGGGAACCGGGGGGATGAGCAGTTCTTC.

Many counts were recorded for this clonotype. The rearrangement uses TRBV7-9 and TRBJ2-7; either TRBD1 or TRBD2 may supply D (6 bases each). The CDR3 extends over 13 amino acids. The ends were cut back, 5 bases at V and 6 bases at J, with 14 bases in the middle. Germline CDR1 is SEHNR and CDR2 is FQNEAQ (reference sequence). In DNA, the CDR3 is TGTGCCAGCAGCGTCGACAGGCGGGGCGAGCAGTACTTC. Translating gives CASSVDRRGEQYF.

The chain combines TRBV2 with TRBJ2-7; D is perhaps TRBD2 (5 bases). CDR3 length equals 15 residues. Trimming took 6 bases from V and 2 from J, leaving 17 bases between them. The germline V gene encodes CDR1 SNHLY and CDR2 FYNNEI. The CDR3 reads CASSGGLLNPYEQYF. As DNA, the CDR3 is TGTGCCAGCAGCGGTGGACTGCTTAACCCCTACGAGCAGTACTTC.

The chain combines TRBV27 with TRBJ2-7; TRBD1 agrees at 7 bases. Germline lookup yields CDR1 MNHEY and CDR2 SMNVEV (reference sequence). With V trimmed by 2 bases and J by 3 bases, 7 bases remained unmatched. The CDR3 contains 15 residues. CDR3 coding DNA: TGTGCCAGCAGTTTAGTCGGGACAGAGTTCTACGAGCAGTACTTC. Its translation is CASSLVGTEFYEQYF.

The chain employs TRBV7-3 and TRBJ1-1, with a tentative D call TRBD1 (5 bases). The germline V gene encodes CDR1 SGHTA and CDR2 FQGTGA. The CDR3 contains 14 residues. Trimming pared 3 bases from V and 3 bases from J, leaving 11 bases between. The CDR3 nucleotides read TGTGCCAGCAGCTTCAGGGCTCTTGACACTGAAGCTTTCTTT. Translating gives CASSFRALDTEAFF.

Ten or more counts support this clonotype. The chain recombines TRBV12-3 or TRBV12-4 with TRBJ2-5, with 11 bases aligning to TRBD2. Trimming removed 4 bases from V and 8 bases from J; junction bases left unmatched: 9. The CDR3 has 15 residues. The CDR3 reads CASSSLLAGGATQYF. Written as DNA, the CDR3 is TGTGCCAGCAGTTCCCTGTTAGCGGGAGGGGCCACCCAGTACTTC.

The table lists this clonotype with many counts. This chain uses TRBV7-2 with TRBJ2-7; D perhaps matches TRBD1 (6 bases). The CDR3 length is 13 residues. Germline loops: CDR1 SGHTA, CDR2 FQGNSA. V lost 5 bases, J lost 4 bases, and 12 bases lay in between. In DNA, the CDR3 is TGTGCCAGCAGCCAGGGGCGCGGATACGAGCAGTACTTC. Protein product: CASSQGRGYEQYF.

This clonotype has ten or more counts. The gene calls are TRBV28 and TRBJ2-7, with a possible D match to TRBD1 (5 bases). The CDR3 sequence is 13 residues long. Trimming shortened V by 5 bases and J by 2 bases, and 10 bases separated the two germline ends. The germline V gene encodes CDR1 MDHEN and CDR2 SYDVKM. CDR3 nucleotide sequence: TGTGCCAGCAGTAACAGGCCTGCCTACGAGCAGTACTTC. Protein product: CASSNRPAYEQYF.

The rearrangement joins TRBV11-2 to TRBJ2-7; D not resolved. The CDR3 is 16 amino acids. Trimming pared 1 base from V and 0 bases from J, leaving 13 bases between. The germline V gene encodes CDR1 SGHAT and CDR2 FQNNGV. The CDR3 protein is CASSLVPQTSSYEQYF. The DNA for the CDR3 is TGTGCCAGCAGCTTAGTCCCGCAGACAAGCTCCTACGAGCAGTACTTC. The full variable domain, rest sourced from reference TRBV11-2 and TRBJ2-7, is EAGVAQSPRYKIIEKRQSVAFWCNPISGHATLYWYQQILGQGPKLLIQFQNNGVVDDSQLPKDRFSAERLKGVDSTLKIQPAKLEDSAVYLCASSLVPQTSSYEQYFGPGTRLTVT.

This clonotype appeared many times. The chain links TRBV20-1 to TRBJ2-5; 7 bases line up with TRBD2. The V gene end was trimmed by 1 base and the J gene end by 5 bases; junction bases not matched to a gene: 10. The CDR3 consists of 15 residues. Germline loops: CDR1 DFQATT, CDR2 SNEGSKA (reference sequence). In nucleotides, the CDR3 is TGCAGTGCTAGAGGGCCCTTAGCGGGCCGGGAGACCCAGTACTTC. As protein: CSARGPLAGRETQYF.

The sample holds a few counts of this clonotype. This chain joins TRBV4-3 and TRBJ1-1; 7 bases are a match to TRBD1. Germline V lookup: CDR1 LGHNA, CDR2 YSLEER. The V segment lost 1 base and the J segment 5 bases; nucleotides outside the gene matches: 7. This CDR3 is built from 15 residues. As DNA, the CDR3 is TGCGCCAGCAGCCAAGGCAGGGGGGCGAAAACTGAAGCTTTCTTT. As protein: CASSQGRGAKTEAFF.

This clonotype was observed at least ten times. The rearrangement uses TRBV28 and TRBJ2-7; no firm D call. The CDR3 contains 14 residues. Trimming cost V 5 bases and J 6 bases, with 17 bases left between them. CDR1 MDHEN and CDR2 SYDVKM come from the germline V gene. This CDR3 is CASSARMRLTEQYF. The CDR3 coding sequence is TGTGCCAGCAGTGCCCGAATGCGTCTGACCGAGCAGTACTTC. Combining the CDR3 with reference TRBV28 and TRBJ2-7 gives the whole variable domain DVKVTQSSRYLVKRTGEKVFLECVQDMDHENMFWYRQDPGLGLRLIYFSYDVKMKEKGDIPEGYSVSREKKERFSLILESASTNQTSMYLCASSARMRLTEQYFGPGTRLTVT.

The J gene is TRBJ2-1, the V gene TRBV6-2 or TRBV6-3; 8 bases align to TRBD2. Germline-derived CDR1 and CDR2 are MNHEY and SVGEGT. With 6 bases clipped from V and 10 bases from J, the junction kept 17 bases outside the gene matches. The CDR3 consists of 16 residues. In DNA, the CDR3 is TGTGCCAGCAGGGGTGGTCGGGAGGGTCCGGGTGCGGAGCAGTTCTTC. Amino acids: CASRGGREGPGAEQFF.

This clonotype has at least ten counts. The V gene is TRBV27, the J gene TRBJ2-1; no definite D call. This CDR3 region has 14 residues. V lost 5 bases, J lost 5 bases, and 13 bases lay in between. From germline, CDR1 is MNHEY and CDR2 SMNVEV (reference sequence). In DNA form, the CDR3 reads TGTGCCAGCAGTCCCATCGAGTCGAACAATGAGCAGTTCTTC. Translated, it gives CASSPIESNNEQFF.

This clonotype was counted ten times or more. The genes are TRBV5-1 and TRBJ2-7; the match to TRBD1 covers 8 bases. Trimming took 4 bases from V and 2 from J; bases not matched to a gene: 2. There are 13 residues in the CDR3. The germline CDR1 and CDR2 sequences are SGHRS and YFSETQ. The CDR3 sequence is CASSLTGAYEQYF. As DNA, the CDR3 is TGCGCCAGCAGCCTGACAGGGGCCTACGAGCAGTACTTC. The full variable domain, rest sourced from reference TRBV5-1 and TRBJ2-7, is KAGVTQTPRYLIKTRGQQVTLSCSPISGHRSVSWYQQTPGQGLQFLFEYFSETQRNKGNFPGRFSGRQFSNSRSEMNVSTLELGDSALYLCASSLTGAYEQYFGPGTRLTVT.

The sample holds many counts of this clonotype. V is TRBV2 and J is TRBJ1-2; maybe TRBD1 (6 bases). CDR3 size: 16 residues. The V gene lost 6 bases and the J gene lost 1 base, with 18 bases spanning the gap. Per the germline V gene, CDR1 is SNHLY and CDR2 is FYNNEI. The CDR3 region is CASSMGGRNLNYGYTF. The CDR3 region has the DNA TGTGCCAGCAGCATGGGGGGGCGGAATCTTAACTATGGCTACACCTTC.

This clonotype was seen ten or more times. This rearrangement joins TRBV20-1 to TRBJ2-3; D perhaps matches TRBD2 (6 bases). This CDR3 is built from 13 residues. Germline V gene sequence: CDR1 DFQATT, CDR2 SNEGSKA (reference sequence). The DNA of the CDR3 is TGCAGCCTTGCCGGGACTGGCACAGATACGCAGTATTTT. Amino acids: CSLAGTGTDTQYF.

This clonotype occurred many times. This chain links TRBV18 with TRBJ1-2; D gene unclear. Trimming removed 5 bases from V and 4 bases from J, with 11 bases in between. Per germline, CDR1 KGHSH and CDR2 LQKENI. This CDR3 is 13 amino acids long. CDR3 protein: CASSVGVIYGYTF. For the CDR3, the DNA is TGTGCCAGCTCAGTCGGGGTGATCTATGGCTACACCTTC.

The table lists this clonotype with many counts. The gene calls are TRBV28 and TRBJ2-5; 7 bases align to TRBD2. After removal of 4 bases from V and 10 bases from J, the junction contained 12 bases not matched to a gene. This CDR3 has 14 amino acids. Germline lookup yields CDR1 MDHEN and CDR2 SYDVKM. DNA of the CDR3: TGTGCCAGCAGTTCCGGCGGGGGACGATTCTTCCAGTACTTC. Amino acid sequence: CASSSGGGRFFQYF.

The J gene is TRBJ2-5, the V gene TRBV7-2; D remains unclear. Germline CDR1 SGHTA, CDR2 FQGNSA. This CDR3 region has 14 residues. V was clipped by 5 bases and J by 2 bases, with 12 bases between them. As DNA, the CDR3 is TGTGCCAGCAGCCCCCCGACGGATCAAGAGACCCAGTACTTC. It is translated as CASSPPTDQETQYF.

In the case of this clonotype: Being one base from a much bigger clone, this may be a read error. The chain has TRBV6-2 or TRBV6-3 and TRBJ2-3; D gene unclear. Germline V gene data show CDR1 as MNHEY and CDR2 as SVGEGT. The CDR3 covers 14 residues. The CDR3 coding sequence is TGTGCCAGCAGTGCGGCTGATAGCACAGATACGCCGTATTTT. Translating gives CASSAADSTDTPYF.

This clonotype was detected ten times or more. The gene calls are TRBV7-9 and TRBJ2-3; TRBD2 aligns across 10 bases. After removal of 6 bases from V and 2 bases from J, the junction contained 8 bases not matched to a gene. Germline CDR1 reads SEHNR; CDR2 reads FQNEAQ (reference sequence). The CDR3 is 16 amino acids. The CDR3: CASSSRLAGDTDTQYF. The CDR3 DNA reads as TGTGCCAGCAGTTCCCGGCTAGCGGGAGACACAGATACGCAGTATTTT.